The source of this T cell receptor (beta chain) is a study of cytomegalovirus exposure and HLA in healthy donors. The CDR3 covers 14 residues. Germline assignment: CDR1 SEHNR and CDR2 FQNEAQ (reference sequence). With 3 bases clipped from V and 1 base from J, the junction kept 1 base outside the gene matches. Researchers ran the PCR with 60 Vbeta and 13 Jbeta primers. Libraries were prepared by immunoSEQ multiplex PCR; TCRdb keeps only in-frame clonotypes and omits some of them. The sample yields approximately 97,000 clones, 81% seen once. Only a few counts were recorded for this clone. The rearrangement uses TRBV7-9 and TRBJ1-1; 8 nucleotides align to TRBD1. The receptor was isolated from a man aged 40-50 years in good health and CMV-seropositive. Sequencing used PBMCs. The DNA for the CDR3 is TGTGCCAGCAGCTTCGACAGGGGGAACACTGAAGCTTTCTTT. It yields the protein CASSFDRGNTEAFF.